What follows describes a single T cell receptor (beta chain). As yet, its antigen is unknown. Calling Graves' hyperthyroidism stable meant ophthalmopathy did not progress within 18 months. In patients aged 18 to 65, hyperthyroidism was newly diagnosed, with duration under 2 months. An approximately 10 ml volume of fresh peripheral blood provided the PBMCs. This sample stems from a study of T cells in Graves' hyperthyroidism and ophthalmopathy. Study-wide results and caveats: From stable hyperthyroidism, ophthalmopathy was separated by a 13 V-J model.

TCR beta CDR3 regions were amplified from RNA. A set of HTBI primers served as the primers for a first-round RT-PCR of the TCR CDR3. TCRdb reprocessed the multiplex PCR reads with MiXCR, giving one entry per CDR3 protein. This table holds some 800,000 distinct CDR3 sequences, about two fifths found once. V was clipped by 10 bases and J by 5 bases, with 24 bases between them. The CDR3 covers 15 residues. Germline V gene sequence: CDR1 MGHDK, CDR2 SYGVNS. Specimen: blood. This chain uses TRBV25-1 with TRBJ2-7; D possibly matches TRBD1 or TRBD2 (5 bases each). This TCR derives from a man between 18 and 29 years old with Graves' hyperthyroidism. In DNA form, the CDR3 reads TGTGCCACAACCCCATCCAACGGGGCTATTAACGAGCAGTACTTC. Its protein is CATTPSNGAINEQYF.